The 8 T cell receptor beta chains below come from one sample, sequenced in a study of cytomegalovirus exposure and HLA in healthy donors. In the PCR, 60 Vbeta and 13 Jbeta primers were used. Clones were sequenced by immunoSEQ multiplex PCR, and TCRdb holds only the in-frame ones, with some missing. The data show 150,000 to 200,000 clones, over 80% seen once. Sequencing input: PBMCs. The receptors were gathered from a male donor in good health and CMV-seronegative.

The chain has TRBV6-5 and TRBJ2-7, with 8 bases matching TRBD1. With V trimmed by 4 bases and J by 0 bases, 5 bases remained unmatched. From germline, CDR1 is MNHEY and CDR2 SVGAGI. The CDR3 spans 15 residues. CDR3 DNA sequence: TGTGCCAGCAGTTTGGGACAGGTCAGCTCCTACGAGCAGTACTTC. Its protein is CASSLGQVSSYEQYF.

The chain carries TRBV19 and TRBJ1-5; 9 bases agree with TRBD1. Germline values: CDR1 LNHDA, CDR2 SQIVND (reference sequence). Trimming removed 5 bases from V and 2 bases from J; junction bases left unmatched: 1. This CDR3 region has 14 residues. CDR3 amino acids: CASSWTGGNQPQHF. In DNA, the CDR3 is TGTGCCAGTAGTTGGACAGGGGGCAATCAGCCCCAGCATTTT.

The chain has TRBV6-1 and TRBJ1-2, with D hard to call. CDR1 is MNHNS and CDR2 is SASEGT in the germline V gene. V dropped 2 bases and J dropped 0 bases, with 16 bases sitting between them. The CDR3 is 17 amino acids. The CDR3 nucleotides are TGTGCCAGCAGTGAATATGTTGCGGGAACCCCTAACTATGGCTACACCTTC. Encoded protein: CASSEYVAGTPNYGYTF.

Note on this clone: Additional DNA sequences in this sample encode the identical CDR3. V is TRBV9 and J is TRBJ2-7; D gene uncertain. Germline lookup yields CDR1 SGDLS and CDR2 YYNGEE. V lost 1 base and J 2 bases, leaving 10 bases between the germline ends. The length of the CDR3 is 14 residues. The CDR3 DNA reads as TGTGCCAGCAGCGTACGATTCGAGGCCTACGAGCAGTACTTC. Translation: CASSVRFEAYEQYF.

This chain links TRBV6-1 with TRBJ2-7; D is possibly TRBD2 (5 bases). Germline CDR1 is MNHNS and CDR2 is SASEGT. V lost 8 bases to trimming and J lost 0 bases, with 17 bases between them. The CDR3 length is 15 residues. The CDR3 region is CASLRGYGSSYEQYF. For the CDR3, the DNA is TGTGCCAGCCTTCGAGGGTACGGCAGCTCCTACGAGCAGTACTTC.

This clone was detected only a few times. This rearrangement joins TRBV5-6 to TRBJ2-3, with TRBD2 matching 7 bases. The length of the CDR3 is 16 residues. J gave up 1 base and V 2 bases, and 7 bases lay outside the gene matches. Looked up from germline, CDR1 is SGHDT and CDR2 is YYEEEE. The CDR3 region is CASSLDGGSRTDTQYF. The CDR3 DNA sequence: TGTGCCAGCAGCTTAGACGGGGGGTCTCGCACAGATACGCAGTATTTT.

The chain joins TRBV6-5 to TRBJ2-7; perhaps TRBD1 as D (7 bases). This CDR3 contains 13 residues. Per the germline V gene, CDR1 is MNHEY and CDR2 is SVGAGI. V was shortened by 6 bases and J by 6 bases, with 15 bases between the two germline ends. The CDR3 coding sequence is TGTGCCAGCAGCCCAGCTCAGGGGGGCGAGCAGTACTTC. The encoded protein is CASSPAQGGEQYF.

This clone was seen more than once but under ten times. The V call is TRBV6-6, the J call TRBJ1-1, with 7 bases aligning to TRBD1. The CDR3 totals 13 residues. Germline trimming cut 6 bases from V and 4 bases from J; bases unmatched to any gene: 5. Germline assignment: CDR1 MNHNY and CDR2 SVGAGI (reference sequence). The CDR3 DNA reads TGTGCCAGCAGGAAACAGGGGCCCACTGAAGCTTTCTTT. It yields the protein CASRKQGPTEAFF.